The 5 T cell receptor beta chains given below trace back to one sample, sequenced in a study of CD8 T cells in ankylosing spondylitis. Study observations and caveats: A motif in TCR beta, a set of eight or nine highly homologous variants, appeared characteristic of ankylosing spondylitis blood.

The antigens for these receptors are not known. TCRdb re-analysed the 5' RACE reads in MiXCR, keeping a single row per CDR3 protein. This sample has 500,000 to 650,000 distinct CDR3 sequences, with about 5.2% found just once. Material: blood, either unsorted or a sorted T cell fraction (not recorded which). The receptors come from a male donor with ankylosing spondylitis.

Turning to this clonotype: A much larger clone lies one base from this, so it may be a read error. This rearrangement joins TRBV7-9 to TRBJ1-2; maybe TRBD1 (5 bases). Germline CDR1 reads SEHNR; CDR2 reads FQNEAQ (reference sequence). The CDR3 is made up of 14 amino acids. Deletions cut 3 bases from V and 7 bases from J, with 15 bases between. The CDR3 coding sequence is TGTGCCAGCAGCTTCGCAGGGCTCGAGGGTGGCTACACCTTC. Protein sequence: CASSFAGLEGGYTF.

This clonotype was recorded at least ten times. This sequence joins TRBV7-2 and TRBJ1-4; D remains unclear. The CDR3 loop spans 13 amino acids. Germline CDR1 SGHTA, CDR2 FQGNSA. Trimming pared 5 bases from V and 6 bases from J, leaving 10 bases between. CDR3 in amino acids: CASSPRVYEKLFF. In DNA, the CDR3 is TGTGCCAGCAGCCCCCGGGTGTATGAAAAACTGTTTTTT.

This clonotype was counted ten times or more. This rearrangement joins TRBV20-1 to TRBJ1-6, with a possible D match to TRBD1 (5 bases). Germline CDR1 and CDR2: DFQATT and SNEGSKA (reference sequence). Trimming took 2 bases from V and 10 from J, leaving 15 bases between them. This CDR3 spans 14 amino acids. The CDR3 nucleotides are TGCAGTGCTAGATTCCGTGACAGCAGGTCACCCCTCCACTTT. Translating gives CSARFRDSRSPLHF.

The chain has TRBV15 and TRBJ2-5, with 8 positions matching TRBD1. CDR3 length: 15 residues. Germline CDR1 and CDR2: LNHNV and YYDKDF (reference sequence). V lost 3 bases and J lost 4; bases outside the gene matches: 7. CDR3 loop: CATSSPGQGAETQYF. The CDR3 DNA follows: TGTGCCACCAGCAGTCCCGGACAGGGCGCAGAGACCCAGTACTTC.

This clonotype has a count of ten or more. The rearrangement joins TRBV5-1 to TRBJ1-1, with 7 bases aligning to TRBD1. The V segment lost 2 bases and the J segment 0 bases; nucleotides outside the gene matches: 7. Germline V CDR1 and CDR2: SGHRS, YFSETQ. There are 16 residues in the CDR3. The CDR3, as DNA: TGCGCCAGCAGCTTTGTGGGGACAGTCATGAACACTGAAGCTTTCTTT. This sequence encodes CASSFVGTVMNTEAFF.